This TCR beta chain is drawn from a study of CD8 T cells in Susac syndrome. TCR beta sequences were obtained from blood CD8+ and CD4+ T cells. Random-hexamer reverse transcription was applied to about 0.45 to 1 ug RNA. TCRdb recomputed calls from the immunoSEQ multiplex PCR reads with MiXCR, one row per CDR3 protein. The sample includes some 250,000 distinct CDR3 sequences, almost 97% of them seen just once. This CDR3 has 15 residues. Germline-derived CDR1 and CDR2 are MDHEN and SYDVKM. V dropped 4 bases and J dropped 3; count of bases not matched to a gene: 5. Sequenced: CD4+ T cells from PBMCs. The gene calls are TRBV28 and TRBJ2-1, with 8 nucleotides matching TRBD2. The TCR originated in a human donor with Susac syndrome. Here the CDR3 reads CASSSAGVSYNEQFF. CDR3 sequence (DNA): TGTGCCAGCAGTTCAGCGGGAGTCAGCTACAATGAGCAGTTCTTC.